One and the same sample provided the 18 T cell receptor beta chains below, sequenced in a study of cytomegalovirus exposure and HLA in healthy donors. PCR amplification relied on 60 Vbeta primers (plus 13 Jbeta primers). Repertoires were generated with immunoSEQ multiplex PCR, while TCRdb's copy carries only in-frame clones and drops some. This sample has 150,000 to 200,000 clones, with just under 80% found just once. The sequenced sample was PBMCs. The receptors here all came from a man between 18 and 35 years old in good health and CMV-seropositive.

The J gene is TRBJ1-2, the V gene TRBV7-9, with a possible D match to TRBD1 (6 bases). CDR1 and CDR2 from the germline V gene are SEHNR and FQNEAQ (reference sequence). The length of the CDR3 is 16 residues. Trimming cost V 0 bases and J 2 bases, with 13 bases left between them. As DNA, the CDR3 is TGTGCCAGCAGCTTAGCGCGGGGGGGCGAAAACTATGGCTACACCTTC. Amino acids: CASSLARGGENYGYTF.

The chain has TRBV5-1 and TRBJ1-1, with D unclear. The CDR3 loop spans 14 amino acids. Germline CDR1 reads SGHRS; CDR2 reads YFSETQ. Trimming stripped 7 bases from V and 4 bases from J, with 17 bases between. DNA for the CDR3: TGCGCCAGCGGGAGGGAGATCCAGAGCACTGAAGCTTTCTTT. Protein product: CASGREIQSTEAFF. Drawing the rest from reference TRBV5-1 and TRBJ1-1, the complete variable domain is KAGVTQTPRYLIKTRGQQVTLSCSPISGHRSVSWYQQTPGQGLQFLFEYFSETQRNKGNFPGRFSGRQFSNSRSEMNVSTLELGDSALYLCASGREIQSTEAFFGQGTRLTVV.

V usage is TRBV6-5 and J usage is TRBJ2-1, with 15 bases lining up with TRBD2. From germline, CDR1 is MNHEY and CDR2 SVGAGI. This CDR3 comprises 15 residues. J gave up 9 bases and V 6 bases, and 6 bases lay outside the gene matches. The CDR3 bases are TGTGCCAGCAGACGGACTAGCGGGAGGGGGGGTGAGCAGTTCTTC. It codes for CASRRTSGRGGEQFF.

This clone was seen a single time. The gene calls are TRBV5-6 and TRBJ1-4; 8 bases line up with TRBD1. Germline-derived CDR1 and CDR2 are SGHDT and YYEEEE. This CDR3 has 15 amino acids. V lost 2 bases and J lost 3; bases outside the gene matches: 3. The CDR3 nucleotides read TGTGCCAGCAGCTTATTACAGGGGGCTAATGAAAAACTGTTTTTT. This sequence encodes CASSLLQGANEKLFF.

This rearrangement joins TRBV27 to TRBJ2-3; the match to TRBD1 covers 8 bases. Germline V gives CDR1 MNHEY, CDR2 SMNVEV (reference sequence). The CDR3 has 15 residues. With V trimmed by 3 bases and J by 5 bases, 7 bases remained unmatched. The CDR3 nucleotides are TGTGCCAGCAGTTTCAGGACAGGGCCTAGAGATACGCAGTATTTT. Protein sequence: CASSFRTGPRDTQYF.

V usage is TRBV7-8 and J usage is TRBJ1-2; 9 bases are shared with TRBD1. The CDR3 length is 18 residues. Germline loops: CDR1 SGHVS, CDR2 FQNEAQ. V lost 3 bases, J lost 4 bases, and 15 bases stayed unmatched. Here the CDR3 reads CASSLGLGQGRKGYGYTF. CDR3 sequence (DNA): TGTGCCAGCAGCTTGGGATTGGGACAGGGAAGAAAAGGCTATGGCTACACCTTC.

This clone was counted once. Other nucleotide sequences from this sample produce the same CDR3. The chain is built from TRBV27 and TRBJ1-2, with 8 bases that match TRBD1. The CDR3 runs to 17 residues. Germline CDR1 is MNHEY and CDR2 is SMNVEV (reference sequence). The junction had 19 bases not matched to a gene; V was cut back by 6 bases and J by 7 bases. The CDR3 DNA reads TGTGCCAGCAGCTTGACGGACAGGGAGGGCTTGTTCTTTGGCTACACCTTC. Encoded protein: CASSLTDREGLFFGYTF.

V gene TRBV11-3 combines with J gene TRBJ2-1; 11 nucleotides align to TRBD2. Per the germline V gene, CDR1 is SGHNT and CDR2 is YENEEA. The V segment lost 5 bases and the J segment 5 bases; nucleotides outside the gene matches: 2. The CDR3 extends over 14 amino acids. CDR3 protein: CASSGTSGNNEQFF. DNA for the CDR3: TGTGCCAGCAGCGGGACTAGCGGTAACAATGAGCAGTTCTTC.

The CDR3 DNA reads TGTGCCACCGCCGGGAGCCTCCAAGAGACCCAGTACTTC. Its protein product is CATAGSLQETQYF. This chain joins TRBV28 and TRBJ2-5, with a tentative D call TRBD2 (6 bases). Germline V gives CDR1 MDHEN, CDR2 SYDVKM. The CDR3 runs to 13 residues. The V end was cut by 10 bases, the J end by 1 base, with 13 bases between.

The V call is TRBV7-8, the J call TRBJ1-2, with 7 nucleotides matching TRBD1. The germline V gene encodes CDR1 SGHVS and CDR2 FQNEAQ. The CDR3 totals 15 residues. J gave up 2 bases and V 4 bases, and 7 bases lay outside the gene matches. The CDR3 region has the DNA TGTGCCAGCAGCTCCCATCCGGACAGGAACTATGGCTACACCTTC. Its protein product is CASSSHPDRNYGYTF. The full variable domain, in which reference TRBV7-8 and TRBJ1-2 provide the parts outside the CDR3, is GAGVSQSPRYKVAKRGQDVALRCDPISGHVSLFWYQQALGQGPEFLTYFQNEAQLDKSGLPSDRFFAERPEGSVSTLKIQRTQQEDSAVYLCASSSHPDRNYGYTFGSGTRLTVV.

V usage is TRBV6-5 and J usage is TRBJ2-5; D is uncertain. Germline V CDR1 and CDR2: MNHEY, SVGAGI. The ends were cut back, 8 bases at V and 4 bases at J, with 17 bases in the middle. The CDR3 length is 14 residues. DNA of the CDR3: TGTGCCAGCCAACTCGAGAGGATCGCAGAGACCCAGTACTTC. As protein: CASQLERIAETQYF.

J is TRBJ1-1 and V is TRBV29-1; TRBD1 agrees at 9 bases. The V segment lost 6 bases and the J segment 7 bases; nucleotides outside the gene matches: 3. The CDR3 loop spans 11 amino acids. Germline CDR1 reads SQVTM; CDR2 reads ANQGSEA. CDR3 region: CSVGQGYEAFF. CDR3 in DNA: TGCAGCGTCGGACAGGGGTATGAAGCTTTCTTT.

This chain joins TRBV19 and TRBJ1-2, with D unresolved. Germline V gives CDR1 LNHDA, CDR2 SQIVND (reference sequence). This CDR3 has 13 amino acids. Trimming cost V 3 bases and J 2 bases, with 7 bases left between them. The CDR3 DNA is TGTGCCAGTAGTATGCAGGCGAACTATGGCTACACCTTC. It encodes CASSMQANYGYTF. The full variable domain, rest sourced from reference TRBV19 and TRBJ1-2, is DGGITQSPKYLFRKEGQNVTLSCEQNLNHDAMYWYRQDPGQGLRLIYYSQIVNDFQKGDIAEGYSVSREKKESFPLTVTSAQKNPTAFYLCASSMQANYGYTFGSGTRLTVV.

The chain combines TRBV7-9 with TRBJ2-7, with D tentatively TRBD2 (6 bases). Germline V gene lookup returns CDR1 SEHNR and CDR2 FQNEAQ (reference sequence). There are 17 residues in the CDR3. V was trimmed by 1 base and J by 0 bases, leaving 16 bases between them. CDR3 bases: TGTGCCAGCAGCTTAGTAGGTCTGCACGGGAGCTCCTACGAGCAGTACTTC. Translating it yields CASSLVGLHGSSYEQYF.

The V gene is TRBV27, the J gene TRBJ1-5, with D possibly being TRBD1 (5 bases). Germline V gene lookup returns CDR1 MNHEY and CDR2 SMNVEV (reference sequence). The CDR3 sequence is 16 residues long. Trimming left V 6 bases short and J 2 bases short, with 17 bases between. CDR3 sequence reads: CASRSAKSGGNQPQHF. CDR3 in DNA: TGTGCCAGCAGGAGCGCGAAATCGGGGGGCAATCAGCCCCAGCATTTT.

The rearrangement links TRBV5-5 to TRBJ1-1, with D maybe TRBD1 (5 bases). Trimming pared 5 bases from V and 1 base from J, leaving 15 bases between. The CDR3 covers 15 residues. The germline CDR1 and CDR2 sequences are SGHKS and YYEKEE (reference sequence). CDR3 amino acids: CASSFSSRGNTEAFF. The CDR3 region has the DNA TGTGCCAGCAGTTTTTCCAGTAGGGGGAACACTGAAGCTTTCTTT.

The genes are TRBV5-8 and TRBJ1-2; D unresolved. The V gene lost 3 bases and the J gene lost 5 bases, with 11 bases spanning the gap. The germline gives CDR1 SGHTS, CDR2 YDEGEE. The CDR3 contains 13 residues. The CDR3 DNA is TGTGCCAGCAGCTCCCGTGACAAGTATGGCTACACCTTC. It encodes CASSSRDKYGYTF.

The rearrangement joins TRBV11-2 to TRBJ2-5; TRBD1 matches at 9 bases. Germline-derived CDR1 and CDR2 are SGHAT and FQNNGV. V was clipped by 5 bases and J by 5 bases; unmatched bases: 12. This CDR3 is built from 16 residues. The CDR3, as DNA: TGTGCCAGCAGCCCACTAACAGGGGGCTCTGAGGAGACCCAGTACTTC. It translates to CASSPLTGGSEETQYF.